What follows are 17 T cell receptor beta chains derived from one specimen sequenced in a study of T cells in women clearing cervical HPV infection. Using immunoSEQ multiplex PCR, the repertoire was profiled, and TCRdb retains in-frame clones only, with some absent. This sample's table has roughly 42,000 clones. Sequencing was done on a sample of blood buffy coat. These receptor sequences come from a woman aged 18 to 75 with a cervical HPV16 infection that either progressed to CIN3+ or cleared (not recorded which).

Concerning this clone itself: With the read ending 3 residues before the CDR3 end, the germline J gene is used to fill in that end. The rearrangement uses TRBV10-3 and TRBJ2-1; D ambiguous. Trimming removed 3 bases at V and 2 bases at J, with 14 bases between. The CDR3 is 16 residues long. CDR1 is ENHRY, CDR2 SYGVKD, per germline. Incomplete CDR3 DNA: TGTGCCATCAGTGATCATTCACCCGGTGCCTACAATGAG. It yields the protein CAISDHSPGAYNE. The CDR3 in its entirety is CAISDHSPGAYNEQFF.

For this clone: From the germline J gene comes the end of the CDR3, since the read stops 3 residues before it. The chain links TRBV20-1 to TRBJ2-7, with D perhaps TRBD1 (5 bases). The germline CDR1 and CDR2 sequences are DFQATT and SNEGSKA (reference sequence). Trimming took off 6 bases at V and 5 bases at J, with 17 bases between the two ends. The CDR3 is made up of 13 amino acids. The CDR3 sequence is CSAQDKGQNEQYF. CDR3 bases read: TGCAGTGCCCAAGACAAGGGGCAAAACGAG.

CDR3 amino acids: CASRGGLSTYEQYF. The covered CDR3 bases are TGTGCCAGCAGGGGAGGACTAAGTACCTACGAG. The J gene is TRBJ2-7, the V gene TRBV28, with D possibly matching TRBD2 (6 bases). The observed sequence ends 3 residues before the CDR3 terminus, with the missing tail filled in from the germline J gene. Germline V gene sequence: CDR1 MDHEN, CDR2 SYDVKM. The V end was cut by 6 bases, the J end by 2 bases, with 14 bases between. The CDR3 consists of 14 residues.

Regarding this clone: Read coverage stops 3 residues before the CDR3 terminus; the germline J gene supplies the remainder. The gene calls are TRBV5-4 and TRBJ2-7; D possibly corresponds to TRBD2 (6 bases). Per the germline V gene, CDR1 is SGHNT and CDR2 is YYREEE (reference sequence). The CDR3 covers 13 residues. V was clipped by 4 bases and J by 5 bases, with 13 bases between them. CDR3 DNA, as far as it was read: TGTGCCAGCAGCCAGAGGGGAGGTCACGAG. Protein: CASSQRGGHE. The complete CDR3 sequence is CASSQRGGHEQYF.

With respect to this clone: The CDR3 goes on 3 residues after the read ends, and that part is filled in from the germline J gene. J is TRBJ1-1 and V is TRBV6-4, with 8 nucleotides matching TRBD1. V gave up 3 bases and J gave up 4 bases; unmatched junction bases: 4. Germline V lookup: CDR1 MRHNA, CDR2 SNTAGT. This CDR3 is built from 14 residues. The CDR3 loop reads CASSEDREGTEAFF. The CDR3 DNA, read in part, is TGTGCCAGCAGTGAGGACAGGGAGGGCACTGAA.

Details on this clone: With the read ending 3 residues before the CDR3 end, the germline J gene is used to fill in that end. The chain links TRBV7-2 to TRBJ2-1; TRBD2 aligns across 10 bases. J was trimmed by 7 bases and V by 5 bases; bases with no gene match: 8. This CDR3 is built from 15 residues. Germline CDR1 SGHTA, CDR2 FQGNSA. Partial CDR3 DNA: TGTGCCAGCAGCGTAGGAGAGCGGGGGGGGAATGAG. This translates into CASSVGERGGNE. From start to end, the CDR3 is CASSVGERGGNEQFF.

As for this clone: The read gets to within 3 residues of the CDR3 end, and the germline J gene fills in the rest. V and J are TRBV18 and TRBJ2-7; D not resolved. The CDR3 loop spans 14 amino acids. Germline CDR1 KGHSH, CDR2 LQKENI. V was pared by 0 bases and J by 1 base, with 7 bases between. The sequenced part of the CDR3 DNA is TGTGCCAGCTCACCACCTGGCGGTTCCTACGAG. Encoded protein: CASSPPGGSYE. In full, the CDR3 reads CASSPPGGSYEQYF.

With regard to this clone: The read ends 3 residues shy of where the CDR3 ends; the end is completed using the germline J gene. The chain combines TRBV19 with TRBJ2-7; 9 bases are a match to TRBD2. The CDR3 consists of 13 residues. The V gene end was trimmed by 9 bases and the J gene end by 1 base; junction bases not matched to a gene: 4. Per the germline V gene, CDR1 is LNHDA and CDR2 is SQIVND (reference sequence). CDR3 bases read: TGTGCCAGGACTAGCGGAGATTCCTACGAG. As protein: CARTSGDSYE. The full CDR3 sequence reads CARTSGDSYEQYF.

The CDR3 DNA, read in part, is TGCGCCAGCAGCCCTGGGACAGGGGGCGAG. Translating it yields CASSPGTGGE. The whole CDR3 sequence is CASSPGTGGEQYF. This chain uses TRBV5-1 with TRBJ2-7, with 11 bases lining up with TRBD1. The sequenced fragment ends 3 residues before the CDR3 boundary, so the rest is inferred from the germline J gene. Losses at the gene ends were 4 bases for V and 6 bases for J; bases not matched to a gene: 3. The CDR3 extends over 13 amino acids. CDR1 SGHRS and CDR2 YFSETQ come from the germline V gene. Supplemented by reference TRBV5-1 and TRBJ2-7, the full variable domain reads KAGVTQTPRYLIKTRGQQVTLSCSPISGHRSVSWYQQTPGQGLQFLFEYFSETQRNKGNFPGRFSGRQFSNSRSEMNVSTLELGDSALYLCASSPGTGGEQYFGPGTRLTVT.

With regard to this clone: The read ends 3 residues shy of where the CDR3 ends; the end is completed using the germline J gene. The J gene is TRBJ2-2, the V gene TRBV3-1 (or the pseudogene TRBV3-2); 10 nucleotides agree with TRBD2. The CDR3 extends over 16 amino acids. Germline CDR1 and CDR2: LGHDT and YNNKEL (reference sequence). V shed 0 bases, J shed 5 bases, and the junction held 3 bases outside the gene matches. The DNA read from the CDR3 is TGTGCCAGCAGCCAAGAAAGAGCGGGGGGGACCGGGGAG. It specifies CASSQERAGGTGE. The whole CDR3 protein reads CASSQERAGGTGELFF.

CDR3 DNA (partial): TGTGCCAGTAGTATAGATCGGCCAGGGAAAGGCAATCAGCCG. This sequence encodes CASSIDRPGKGNQP. The whole CDR3 reads CASSIDRPGKGNQPQYF. This chain uses TRBV19 with TRBJ2-3; D perhaps matches TRBD1 (5 bases). The read finishes 3 residues shy of the CDR3 end, and the germline J gene is used to complete it. The germline CDR1 and CDR2 sequences are LNHDA and SQIVND (reference sequence). The CDR3 has 17 amino acids.

For this clone: Read sequence stops 3 residues before the CDR3 end, and the germline J gene provides the missing end. The rearrangement links TRBV29-1 to TRBJ2-6; D is undetermined. V was pared by 4 bases and J by 2 bases, with 6 bases between. Germline V gene data show CDR1 as SQVTM and CDR2 as ANQGSEA. The CDR3 has 13 residues. The sequenced CDR3 bases are TGCAGCGTTGGACAACCTGGGGCCAACGTC. Its translation is CSVGQPGANV. The CDR3, in full, reads CSVGQPGANVLTF.

Remarks on this clone: Read coverage stops 3 residues before the CDR3 terminus; the germline J gene supplies the remainder. The rearrangement joins TRBV5-1 to TRBJ1-1, with D possibly matching TRBD1 (6 bases). This CDR3 has 16 amino acids. CDR1 is SGHRS and CDR2 is YFSETQ in the germline V gene. The V end lost 2 bases, the J end lost 0 bases, and 14 bases lay between the germline ends. CDR3 in amino acids: CASSFGGGPLNTEAFF. The DNA read from the CDR3 is TGCGCCAGCAGCTTTGGGGGGGGCCCTCTGAACACTGAA.

Note on this clone: The DNA ends 3 residues before the CDR3 does, and the rest of the CDR3 is filled in from the germline J gene. The gene calls are TRBV4-1 and TRBJ2-4; D gene uncertain. The V and J ends lost 1 base and 9 bases respectively, with 16 bases between them. This CDR3 comprises 15 residues. The germline gives CDR1 MGHRA, CDR2 YSYEKL. This CDR3 reads CASSQVSGLGAIQYF. The covered CDR3 bases are TGCGCCAGCAGCCAAGTATCCGGGTTGGGTGCCATT.

As concerns this clone: The observed sequence ends 3 residues before the CDR3 terminus, with the missing tail filled in from the germline J gene. The chain carries TRBV19 and TRBJ1-2; D not certain. CDR3 size: 14 residues. Germline CDR1 reads LNHDA; CDR2 reads SQIVND (reference sequence). CDR3 sequence: CATAGQEGYNDYTF. The sequenced part of the CDR3 DNA is TGTGCCACAGCTGGTCAGGAAGGGTACAATGAC.

With regard to this clone: The read ends 3 residues shy of where the CDR3 ends; the end is completed using the germline J gene. J is TRBJ2-7 and V is TRBV11-2, with D possibly matching TRBD2 (6 bases). Trimming took off 1 base at V and 2 bases at J, with 12 bases between the two ends. The CDR3 covers 15 residues. The germline gives CDR1 SGHAT, CDR2 FQNNGV. The CDR3 loop is CASSLGLARTYEQYF. The covered CDR3 bases are TGTGCCAGCAGCTTAGGGCTAGCGAGGACCTACGAG.

In regard to this clone: The CDR3 extends 3 residues past the end of the read, so its final part is completed from the germline J gene. The gene calls are TRBV6-2 or TRBV6-3 and TRBJ1-5; D gene ambiguous. Germline loops: CDR1 MNHEY, CDR2 SVGEGT. This CDR3 has 17 residues. V was clipped by 2 bases and J by 7 bases, with 21 bases between them. The CDR3 DNA, read in part, is TGTGCCAGCAGTTACCTGATTACACCTCTCAATCCCCAGCCC. Translated: CASSYLITPLNPQP. The whole CDR3 reads CASSYLITPLNPQPQHF.